Listed below are T cell receptor beta chains from one sample, sequenced in a study of a mutant IDH1 vaccine in newly diagnosed glioma. Produced via immunoSEQ multiplex PCR; TCRdb's table is partial and in-frame only. The sample consists of tens of thousands of clones, roughly 80% of them appearing once. These receptors are not linked to any known antigen. The source material was PBMCs, sampled from a glioma patient whose treatment included an IDH1 peptide vaccine. These receptors originate from a young woman with glioma. Each CDR3 is given with its conserved first and last residue. Each record gives: CDR3 protein, CDR3 DNA, clone size, J gene, V gene, D gene. D genes are given only for firm matches. A clone size is listed for some rows: how often the clone was seen (once, few, many), or a class if it is expanded.

CDR3 protein: CSVYAYRVGNYGYTF
CDR3 DNA: TGCAGCGTCTACGCGTACAGGGTTGGGAACTATGGCTACACCTTC
clone size: NA
J gene: TRBJ1-2
V gene: TRBV29-1
D gene: NA

CDR3 protein: CASSLRAAGGLSEQFF
CDR3 DNA: TGTGCCAGCAGCTTACGGGCAGCGGGGGGGCTTAGTGAGCAGTTCTTC
clone size: NA
J gene: TRBJ2-1
V gene: TRBV7-2
D gene: TRBD2

CDR3 protein: CASSEWGFGDGQYF
CDR3 DNA: TGTGCCAGCAGTGAATGGGGATTCGGAGACGGGCAGTACTTC
clone size: NA
J gene: TRBJ2-7
V gene: TRBV25-1
D gene: NA

CDR3 protein: CASSLEWVIVEDF
CDR3 DNA: TGTGCCAGCAGTTTAGAGTGGGTTATCGTTGAGGACTTC
clone size: NA
J gene: TRBJ2-7
V gene: TRBV28
D gene: NA

CDR3 protein: CASRGGEGEVDTQYF
CDR3 DNA: TGTGCCAGCAGGGGAGGGGAGGGAGAAGTAGATACGCAGTATTTT
clone size: NA
J gene: TRBJ2-3
V gene: TRBV11-2
D gene: TRBD2

CDR3 protein: CADGTEAFF
CDR3 DNA: TGTGCGGACGGCACTGAAGCTTTCTTT
clone size: few
J gene: TRBJ1-1
V gene: TRBV19
D gene: NA

CDR3 protein: CASSVEGVGSTDTQYF
CDR3 DNA: TGTGCCAGCAGCGTAGAGGGAGTGGGCAGCACAGATACGCAGTATTTT
clone size: NA
J gene: TRBJ2-3
V gene: TRBV9
D gene: NA

CDR3 protein: CASSAHRGELFF
CDR3 DNA: TGTGCCAGCAGCGCACACAGGGGGGAGCTGTTTTTT
clone size: once
J gene: TRBJ2-2
V gene: TRBV9
D gene: NA

CDR3 protein: CASSLRQGPRTYEQYF
CDR3 DNA: TGTGCCAGCTCACTTCGACAGGGACCCCGTACCTACGAGCAGTACTTC
clone size: NA
J gene: TRBJ2-7
V gene: TRBV18
D gene: TRBD1

CDR3 protein: CASSLGQGLDGNTIYF
CDR3 DNA: TGTGCCAGCAGCTTGGGACAGGGGCTAGACGGAAACACCATATATTTT
clone size: NA
J gene: TRBJ1-3
V gene: TRBV9
D gene: TRBD1

CDR3 protein: CASSERDRAVQYF
CDR3 DNA: TGTGCCAGCAGTGAACGGGACAGGGCGGTGCAGTACTTC
clone size: NA
J gene: TRBJ2-7
V gene: TRBV6-1
D gene: TRBD1

CDR3 protein: CASSVEGVNGQPQHF
CDR3 DNA: TGTGCCAGCAGCGTAGAAGGGGTTAACGGGCAGCCCCAGCATTTT
clone size: NA
J gene: TRBJ1-5
V gene: TRBV9
D gene: NA

CDR3 protein: CASSDGTSGRARETQYF
CDR3 DNA: TGTGCCAGCAGCGATGGGACTAGCGGGAGGGCCAGAGAGACCCAGTACTTC
clone size: NA
J gene: TRBJ2-5
V gene: TRBV7-8
D gene: TRBD2

CDR3 protein: CASSYMGQGDYGYTF
CDR3 DNA: TGTGCCAGCAGCTACATGGGCCAGGGCGACTATGGCTACACCTTC
clone size: NA
J gene: TRBJ1-2
V gene: TRBV7-8
D gene: NA

CDR3 protein: CASSQGGSPYGYTF
CDR3 DNA: TGTGCCAGCAGCCAAGGGGGGAGTCCCTATGGCTACACCTTC
clone size: NA
J gene: TRBJ1-2
V gene: TRBV4-2
D gene: NA

CDR3 protein: CSVEGPGLNTEAFF
CDR3 DNA: TGCAGCGTTGAAGGCCCGGGTTTGAACACTGAAGCTTTCTTT
clone size: NA
J gene: TRBJ1-1
V gene: TRBV29-1
D gene: NA

CDR3 protein: CASGSGGSVTEAFF
CDR3 DNA: TGTGCCAGCGGATCAGGGGGCTCGGTCACTGAAGCTTTCTTT
clone size: once
J gene: TRBJ1-1
V gene: TRBV11-3
D gene: TRBD1

CDR3 protein: CASSLVKNTEAFF
CDR3 DNA: TGTGCCAGCAGCTTAGTCAAGAACACTGAAGCTTTCTTT
clone size: NA
J gene: TRBJ1-1
V gene: TRBV11-3
D gene: NA

CDR3 protein: CASSPQGRVNYGYTF
CDR3 DNA: TGTGCCAGTAGTCCGCAGGGTAGAGTAAACTATGGCTACACCTTC
clone size: NA
J gene: TRBJ1-2
V gene: TRBV19
D gene: NA

CDR3 protein: CASSLPRANTEAFF
CDR3 DNA: TGCGCCAGCAGCCTTCCTAGGGCAAACACTGAAGCTTTCTTT
clone size: NA
J gene: TRBJ1-1
V gene: TRBV4-1
D gene: NA

CDR3 protein: CASSLGHRTDTQYF
CDR3 DNA: TGCGCCAGCAGCTTAGGACACCGCACAGATACGCAGTATTTT
clone size: NA
J gene: TRBJ2-3
V gene: TRBV5-1
D gene: NA

CDR3 protein: CASSQVGTANYGYTF
CDR3 DNA: TGCGCCAGCAGCCAAGTAGGGACAGCAAACTATGGCTACACCTTC
clone size: NA
J gene: TRBJ1-2
V gene: TRBV4-3
D gene: TRBD1

CDR3 protein: CASSQEGGTYNEQFF
CDR3 DNA: TGCGCCAGCAGCCAAGAAGGTGGGACCTACAATGAGCAGTTCTTC
clone size: NA
J gene: TRBJ2-1
V gene: TRBV4-3
D gene: NA

CDR3 protein: CASSDELAGGLEQYF
CDR3 DNA: TGTGCCAGCAGTGACGAGTTGGCGGGGGGGCTCGAGCAGTACTTC
clone size: NA
J gene: TRBJ2-7
V gene: TRBV6-1
D gene: TRBD2

CDR3 protein: CASSYVDTLTTPLHF
CDR3 DNA: TGTGCCAGCAGTTACGTGGACACGTTAACCACCCCCCTCCACTTT
clone size: few
J gene: TRBJ1-6
V gene: TRBV6-5
D gene: NA

CDR3 protein: CASSLGGQGRDTQYF
CDR3 DNA: TGTGCCAGCAGCTTAGGGGGACAGGGGCGTGATACGCAGTATTTT
clone size: NA
J gene: TRBJ2-3
V gene: TRBV11-3
D gene: TRBD1

CDR3 protein: CASSTWTGGDKLPLHF
CDR3 DNA: TGTGCCAGCAGCACTTGGACAGGGGGCGATAAGTTACCCCTCCACTTT
clone size: NA
J gene: TRBJ1-6
V gene: TRBV21-1
D gene: NA

CDR3 protein: CASSYVRGPSYEQYF
CDR3 DNA: TGTGCCAGCAGTTACGTCCGCGGGCCCTCCTACGAGCAGTACTTC
clone size: NA
J gene: TRBJ2-7
V gene: TRBV6-6
D gene: NA

CDR3 protein: CASSLDSRSYEQYF
CDR3 DNA: TGTGCCAGCAGCCTGGACAGCAGATCCTACGAGCAGTACTTC
clone size: NA
J gene: TRBJ2-7
V gene: TRBV6-5
D gene: NA

CDR3 protein: CASSVDGQGGGYTF
CDR3 DNA: TGTGCCAGCAGCGTAGATGGACAGGGAGGTGGCTACACCTTC
clone size: NA
J gene: TRBJ1-2
V gene: TRBV9
D gene: TRBD1

CDR3 protein: CASSSGATFSGNTIYF
CDR3 DNA: TGTGCCAGCAGTTCCGGGGCAACTTTCTCTGGAAACACCATATATTTT
clone size: NA
J gene: TRBJ1-3
V gene: TRBV28
D gene: NA

CDR3 protein: CASSAAGARVLTDTQYF
CDR3 DNA: TGTGCCAGCAGCGCGGCGGGAGCGCGGGTACTCACAGATACGCAGTATTTT
clone size: once
J gene: TRBJ2-3
V gene: TRBV9
D gene: TRBD2

CDR3 protein: CASSAASGGTDTQYF
CDR3 DNA: TGTGCCAGCAGCGCCGCTAGCGGGGGCACAGATACGCAGTATTTT
clone size: NA
J gene: TRBJ2-3
V gene: TRBV27
D gene: TRBD2

CDR3 protein: CASSAPPRTSGRAYTGELFF
CDR3 DNA: TGTGCCAGTAGTGCTCCCCCAAGGACTAGCGGGAGGGCGTACACCGGGGAGCTGTTTTTT
clone size: NA
J gene: TRBJ2-2
V gene: TRBV19
D gene: TRBD2

CDR3 protein: CASRGPDRYEQYF
CDR3 DNA: TGTGCCAGCAGGGGGCCGGACCGCTACGAGCAGTACTTC
clone size: NA
J gene: TRBJ2-7
V gene: TRBV6-5
D gene: NA

CDR3 protein: CASSLRRAGELFF
CDR3 DNA: TGTGCCAGCAGCTTAAGGAGGGCCGGGGAGCTGTTTTTT
clone size: NA
J gene: TRBJ2-2
V gene: TRBV11-2
D gene: NA

CDR3 protein: CASSGQTYNEQFF
CDR3 DNA: TGTGCCAGCAGTGGCCAAACCTACAATGAGCAGTTCTTC
clone size: NA
J gene: TRBJ2-1
V gene: TRBV6-1
D gene: NA

CDR3 protein: CASGAGPLSGNTIYF
CDR3 DNA: TGTGCTAGTGGTGCGGGACCGCTCTCTGGAAACACCATATATTTT
clone size: medium-sized
J gene: TRBJ1-3
V gene: TRBV12-5
D gene: NA

CDR3 protein: CASSLWGSTDTQYF
CDR3 DNA: TGTGCCAGCAGTTTATGGGGCAGCACAGATACGCAGTATTTT
clone size: NA
J gene: TRBJ2-3
V gene: TRBV28
D gene: NA

CDR3 protein: CASSLPDNYGYTF
CDR3 DNA: TGTGCCAGCAGCTTGCCAGATAACTATGGCTACACCTTC
clone size: NA
J gene: TRBJ1-2
V gene: TRBV5-8
D gene: NA

CDR3 protein: CSARDLETQYF
CDR3 DNA: TGCAGTGCTAGAGACCTAGAGACCCAGTACTTC
clone size: NA
J gene: TRBJ2-5
V gene: TRBV20-1
D gene: NA

CDR3 protein: CAWMSRDTEAFF
CDR3 DNA: TGTGCCTGGATGTCTCGGGACACTGAAGCTTTCTTT
clone size: few
J gene: TRBJ1-1
V gene: TRBV30
D gene: NA

CDR3 protein: CASSVRQGPQTNYGYTF
CDR3 DNA: TGCGCCAGCAGCGTCAGACAGGGACCGCAAACTAACTATGGCTACACCTTC
clone size: NA
J gene: TRBJ1-2
V gene: TRBV5-1
D gene: TRBD1

CDR3 protein: CASSLIGGQRMDEQYF
CDR3 DNA: TGTGCCAGCAGCTTAATTGGGGGACAGAGAATGGACGAGCAGTACTTC
clone size: NA
J gene: TRBJ2-7
V gene: TRBV7-8
D gene: TRBD1

CDR3 protein: CASSLDGSGETQYF
CDR3 DNA: TGTGCCAGCAGCTTGGACGGGAGTGGGGAGACCCAGTACTTC
clone size: NA
J gene: TRBJ2-5
V gene: TRBV11-2
D gene: NA

CDR3 protein: CASSGGRNTEAFF
CDR3 DNA: TGTGCCAGCAGTGGAGGAAGGAACACTGAAGCTTTCTTT
clone size: once
J gene: TRBJ1-1
V gene: TRBV6-5
D gene: NA

CDR3 protein: CASSETGNTDTQYF
CDR3 DNA: TGTGCCAGCAGTGAAACAGGGAACACAGATACGCAGTATTTT
clone size: NA
J gene: TRBJ2-3
V gene: TRBV6-4
D gene: NA

CDR3 protein: CATSRGGANTDTQYF
CDR3 DNA: TGTGCCACCAGCAGAGGGGGGGCCAACACAGATACGCAGTATTTT
clone size: once
J gene: TRBJ2-3
V gene: TRBV15
D gene: NA

CDR3 protein: CATSRDRWAETQYF
CDR3 DNA: TGTGCCACCAGCAGAGATAGGTGGGCGGAGACCCAGTACTTC
clone size: NA
J gene: TRBJ2-5
V gene: TRBV15
D gene: NA

CDR3 protein: CASSLGRNEQFF
CDR3 DNA: TGTGCCAGCAGTCTAGGGCGGAATGAGCAGTTCTTC
clone size: NA
J gene: TRBJ2-1
V gene: TRBV27
D gene: NA

CDR3 protein: CASKETGELFF
CDR3 DNA: TGTGCCAGCAAGGAAACCGGGGAGCTGTTTTTT
clone size: NA
J gene: TRBJ2-2
V gene: TRBV6-1
D gene: NA

CDR3 protein: CASSILEWGNTIYF
CDR3 DNA: TGTGCCAGTAGTATACTGGAATGGGGAAACACCATATATTTT
clone size: NA
J gene: TRBJ1-3
V gene: TRBV19
D gene: NA

CDR3 protein: CASSPHWVGGDNEQFF
CDR3 DNA: TGTGCCAGCAGCCCCCACTGGGTTGGGGGGGACAATGAGCAGTTCTTC
clone size: NA
J gene: TRBJ2-1
V gene: TRBV7-9
D gene: TRBD2

CDR3 protein: CASSQDRGVSEQYF
CDR3 DNA: TGTGCCAGCAGTCAGGACAGGGGGGTAAGCGAGCAGTACTTC
clone size: NA
J gene: TRBJ2-7
V gene: TRBV6-5
D gene: TRBD1